This T cell receptor beta chain originates from a study of blood T cell repertoires in COVID-19. Across the study: Collection of acute and convalescent COVID-19 samples took place in the United States, Italy and Spain. Sources were T cells, B-cell-depleted T cells, or PBMCs; the material itself was cDNA or gDNA.

In the source study's methods: Amplification with reference gene primers provided the estimates of nucleated cell counts. Sequencing used immunoSEQ multiplex PCR; TCRdb keeps in-frame clones, though not all of them. V, J and clone size are taken as reported in that table, and D and trimming were inferred from the DNA itself. This sample has over 200,000 clones, with less than 90% found just once. The sequenced material came from peripheral blood. The TCR was taken from a man between 35 and 55 years old with active or convalescent COVID-19.

CDR3 sequence: CASSSTSGDQPQHF. DNA of the CDR3: TGTGCCAGCAGCTCCACATCCGGAGATCAGCCCCAGCATTTT. The rearrangement links TRBV7-2 to TRBJ1-5; D unclear. The V end lost 4 bases, the J end lost 5 bases, and 12 bases lay between the germline ends. This CDR3 region has 14 residues. Germline-derived CDR1 and CDR2 are SGHTA and FQGNSA.